Detailed here is one T cell receptor beta chain. HTBI primers from iRepertoire and Arm-PCR of CDR3 regions yielded the TCR beta libraries. TCRdb itself ran the multiplex PCR reads through MiXCR, one entry per CDR3 protein. The sample holds 450,000 to 600,000 distinct CDR3 sequences, under 20% seen once. This sample is part of a study of regulatory T cells in long-lasting Graves disease. Described time point: newly diagnosed GD, antithyroid drugs for less than 3 months. Following extraction of RNA from PBMCs, that RNA was used to make the TCR library. V lost 5 bases and J lost 8, with 19 bases in between. Germline CDR1 reads MNHEY; CDR2 reads SMNVEV (reference sequence). The CDR3 length is 15 residues. These data also featured in a second study, about T cells in Graves' hyperthyroidism and ophthalmopathy.

The TCR originated in a man aged 35-49 years with Graves disease. The V call is TRBV27, the J call TRBJ2-1; tentatively, D is TRBD1 (6 bases). The specimen comprised peripheral blood mononuclear cells (PBMCs), sampled at new diagnosis, from a patient treated with antithyroid drugs. The CDR3 reads CASSPTQGIVDEQFF. In DNA form, the CDR3 reads TGTGCCAGCAGTCCCACACAGGGTATAGTTGATGAGCAGTTCTTC.